What follows are 27 T cell receptor beta chains derived from one specimen sequenced in a study of yellow fever vaccine responses in identical twins. TCRdb processed the RT-PCR reads anew with MiXCR; each CDR3 protein has one entry. The table has about 20,000 distinct CDR3 sequences, around 76% seen once; the top ten hold less than 3%. The sample here was T cells from blood (PBMCs), unsorted or a sorted subset (not recorded which), taken before or after yellow fever vaccination (not recorded which). The source of these receptors is a woman between 18 and 29 years old who received the yellow fever vaccine.

The chain employs TRBV7-6 and TRBJ2-7, with D possibly being TRBD2 (6 bases). The germline V gene has CDR1 SGHVS and CDR2 FNYEAQ. CDR3 length: 13 amino acids. V was trimmed by 2 bases and J by 2 bases, leaving 7 bases between them. CDR3 amino acids: CASSLWGAYEQYF. The CDR3 DNA reads as TGTGCCAGCAGCTTATGGGGGGCCTACGAGCAGTACTTC.

The chain is built from TRBV28 and TRBJ1-2, with D perhaps TRBD1 (5 bases). V lost 8 bases and J lost 2, with 12 bases in between. Germline V CDR1 and CDR2: MDHEN, SYDVKM. The CDR3 runs to 13 residues. The CDR3 nucleotides read TGTGCCAGCCGTCTGGGGGGGAACTATGGCTACACCTTC. Translation gives CASRLGGNYGYTF.

The sample holds a few counts of this clonotype. This chain joins TRBV3-1 and TRBJ1-2, with TRBD1 matching over 9 bases. Germline-derived CDR1 and CDR2 are LGHDT and YNNKEL (reference sequence). CDR3 size: 14 residues. With V trimmed by 4 bases and J by 8 bases, 8 bases remained unmatched. This chain's CDR3 is CASSPDRGSGGYTF. CDR3 DNA: TGTGCCAGCAGCCCGGACAGGGGATCAGGAGGCTACACCTTC.

The gene calls are TRBV2 and TRBJ2-1; D is unresolved. Germline CDR1 SNHLY, CDR2 FYNNEI. The CDR3 covers 11 residues. Trimming removed 8 bases from V and 4 bases from J, with 6 bases in between. CDR3 bases: TGTGCCAGCGACCCTTACAATGAGCAGTTCTTC. This sequence encodes CASDPYNEQFF. The entire variable domain, with the rest obtained from reference TRBV2 and TRBJ2-1, is as follows: EPEVTQTPSHQVTQMGQEVILRCVPISNHLYFYWYRQILGQKVEFLVSFYNNEISEKSEIFDDQFSVERPDGSNFTLKIRSTKLEDSAMYFCASDPYNEQFFGPGTRLTVL.

This clonotype was recorded a few times. The rearrangement joins TRBV10-2 to TRBJ2-1; 13 bases line up with TRBD2. The length of the CDR3 is 14 residues. With 6 bases clipped from V and 5 bases from J, the junction kept 1 base outside the gene matches. Looked up from germline, CDR1 is WSHSY and CDR2 is SAAADI. This CDR3 is CASRGLAGHNEQFF. The CDR3 DNA is TGCGCCAGCAGGGGACTAGCGGGACACAATGAGCAGTTCTTC.

This chain links TRBV18 with TRBJ2-7; D unresolved. CDR3 length: 14 amino acids. Germline V gene lookup returns CDR1 KGHSH and CDR2 LQKENI. Trimming shortened V by 3 bases and J by 0 bases, and 9 bases separated the two germline ends. The CDR3 reads CASSPGSDSYEQYF. CDR3 in DNA: TGTGCCAGCTCACCGGGAAGCGACTCCTACGAGCAGTACTTC.

The chain uses TRBV11-1 and TRBJ2-7; 7 bases map to TRBD2. Germline lookup yields CDR1 SGHAT and CDR2 FQDESV (reference sequence). The CDR3 has 15 amino acids. Trimming took 5 bases from V and 2 from J; bases not matched to a gene: 9. The CDR3 DNA reads as TGTGCCAGCAGCGGGGGGGAGTCTGGTGCCTACGAGCAGTACTTC. Residues: CASSGGESGAYEQYF.

The V and J genes are TRBV29-1 and TRBJ1-1; the D is unclear. Trimming stripped 4 bases from V and 2 bases from J, with 5 bases between. Germline CDR1 SQVTM, CDR2 ANQGSEA. The CDR3 loop spans 11 amino acids. CDR3: CSVAVNTEAFF. The CDR3, as DNA: TGCAGCGTTGCAGTTAACACTGAAGCTTTCTTT.

The CDR3 protein is CASSLEFSGADTQYF. CDR3 nucleotide sequence: TGTGCCAGCAGCTTGGAGTTTTCGGGCGCAGATACGCAGTATTTT. V usage is TRBV11-3 and J usage is TRBJ2-3; no reliable D call. Trimming took off 3 bases at V and 4 bases at J, with 14 bases between the two ends. CDR3 size: 15 residues. Germline CDR1 and CDR2: SGHNT and YENEEA.

The chain has TRBV4-1 and TRBJ2-1, with D unclear. The germline gives CDR1 MGHRA, CDR2 YSYEKL. Trimming removed 2 bases at V and 3 bases at J, with 11 bases between. This CDR3 has 15 residues. Here the CDR3 DNA reads TGCGCCAGCAGCCAACAAGTAACGGGCTACAATGAGCAGTTCTTC. Translating gives CASSQQVTGYNEQFF.

The chain recombines TRBV6-1 with TRBJ1-5; D possibly corresponds to TRBD1 (5 bases). The CDR3 consists of 14 residues. Between the trimmed V and J ends, which lost 6 bases and 4 bases, there was a span of 13 bases. Germline lookup yields CDR1 MNHNS and CDR2 SASEGT. CDR3: CASRRDGANQPQHF. The CDR3 DNA follows: TGTGCCAGCAGAAGGGACGGCGCTAATCAGCCCCAGCATTTT.

In this sample, this clonotype turned up a few times. CDR3: CASSARGLNEKLFF. The CDR3, as DNA: TGTGCCAGCAGCGCAAGGGGGTTGAATGAAAAACTGTTTTTT. V is TRBV7-9 and J is TRBJ1-4, with D maybe TRBD1 (6 bases). The CDR3 is made up of 14 amino acids. The germline V gene has CDR1 SEHNR and CDR2 FQNEAQ (reference sequence). Between the trimmed V and J ends, which lost 5 bases and 5 bases, there was a span of 12 bases.

This chain connects TRBV11-3 to TRBJ2-3, with TRBD2 matching 13 bases. V lost 3 bases, J lost 0 bases, and 6 bases stayed unmatched. The germline CDR1 and CDR2 sequences are SGHNT and YENEEA. The CDR3 covers 18 residues. The CDR3 loop is CASSLRTSGGYSTDTQYF. Written as DNA, the CDR3 is TGTGCCAGCAGCTTGAGGACTAGCGGGGGCTATAGCACAGATACGCAGTATTTT. Together with reference TRBV11-3 and TRBJ2-3, the CDR3 gives the full variable domain: EAGVVQSPRYKIIEKKQPVAFWCNPISGHNTLYWYLQNLGQGPELLIRYENEEAVDDSQLPKDRFSAERLKGVDSTLKIQPAELGDSAVYLCASSLRTSGGYSTDTQYFGPGTRLTVL.

The chain links TRBV28 to TRBJ2-7; possibly TRBD1 for D (6 bases). V was pared by 4 bases and J by 0 bases, with 16 bases between. This CDR3 region has 16 residues. CDR1 is MDHEN and CDR2 is SYDVKM in the germline V gene. The DNA of the CDR3 is TGTGCCAGCAGTTCCCGGCAGGGGTTGAGCTCCTACGAGCAGTACGTC. Translated: CASSSRQGLSSYEQYV.

This rearrangement joins TRBV7-6 to TRBJ1-2; 7 positions agree with TRBD1. Germline V CDR1 and CDR2: SGHVS, FNYEAQ. This CDR3 is 14 amino acids long. With V trimmed by 1 base and J by 4 bases, 3 bases remained unmatched. The CDR3 DNA follows: TGTGCCAGCAGCTTAGGACAGGGTAGCTATGGCTACACCTTC. This gives the protein CASSLGQGSYGYTF.

V usage is TRBV7-7 and J usage is TRBJ2-1; 10 bases line up with TRBD2. The junction had 7 bases not matched to a gene; V was cut back by 5 bases and J by 0 bases. Looked up from germline, CDR1 is SSHAT and CDR2 is FNYEAQ (reference sequence). This CDR3 contains 17 residues. The CDR3 protein is CASSRTSGKSSYNEQFF. DNA of the CDR3: TGTGCCAGCAGCCGGACTAGCGGAAAGAGCTCCTACAATGAGCAGTTCTTC.

CDR3 loop: CASSQGAGNTDTQYF. DNA for the CDR3: TGTGCCAGCAGCCAAGGAGCGGGGAACACAGATACGCAGTATTTT. The gene calls are TRBV3-1 and TRBJ2-3, with 7 bases lining up with TRBD2. Germline CDR1 and CDR2: LGHDT and YNNKEL (reference sequence). CDR3 length equals 15 residues. V shed 1 base and J 2 bases; nucleotides not matched to a gene: 3.

This rearrangement joins TRBV12-3 or TRBV12-4 to TRBJ1-5; 10 bases line up with TRBD1. The length of the CDR3 is 15 residues. V dropped 3 bases and J dropped 6; count of bases not matched to a gene: 5. The DNA of the CDR3 is TGTGCCAGCAGTTTTCGGGGGACAGGGGCTCAGCCCCAGCATTTT. It translates to CASSFRGTGAQPQHF.

The J gene is TRBJ1-2, the V gene TRBV7-1, with D unclear. TRBV7-1 qualifies as an ORF whose function is uncertain. CDR3 length: 14 residues. V lost 5 bases and J 1 base, leaving 11 bases between the germline ends. CDR3 DNA: TGTGCCAGCAGCCCAGGACTGAATAACTATGGCTACACCTTC. Translation gives CASSPGLNNYGYTF.

The chain carries TRBV13 and TRBJ2-3, with TRBD1 matching over 10 bases. J was trimmed by 2 bases and V by 8 bases; bases with no gene match: 1. CDR3 size: 13 residues. Germline V gene sequence: CDR1 PRHDT, CDR2 FYEKMQ (reference sequence). CDR3 amino acids: CASGTGATDTQYF. In nucleotides, the CDR3 is TGTGCCAGCGGGACAGGGGCCACAGATACGCAGTATTTT.

There are a few counts of this clonotype. The gene calls are TRBV20-1 and TRBJ2-7; 14 bases align to TRBD2. There are 15 residues in the CDR3. J gave up 4 bases and V 5 bases, and 7 bases lay outside the gene matches. Per germline, CDR1 DFQATT and CDR2 SNEGSKA (reference sequence). The CDR3 here is CSALGLAGVQYEQYF. CDR3 bases: TGCAGTGCTCTGGGACTAGCGGGAGTTCAATACGAGCAGTACTTC.

The rearrangement uses TRBV11-3 and TRBJ2-4; TRBD1 matches 9 bases. J gave up 0 bases and V 4 bases, and 10 bases lay outside the gene matches. The CDR3 covers 18 residues. CDR1 and CDR2 from the germline V gene are SGHNT and YENEEA. The CDR3 sequence: CASSSPRTGELAKNIQYF. CDR3 DNA sequence: TGTGCCAGCAGCTCCCCCCGGACAGGGGAATTAGCCAAAAACATTCAGTACTTC.

The chain combines TRBV3-1 with TRBJ2-3; 11 bases agree with TRBD2. The germline V gene has CDR1 LGHDT and CDR2 YNNKEL (reference sequence). CDR3 size: 16 residues. Trimming took 1 base from V and 3 from J; bases not matched to a gene: 3. The CDR3 DNA reads TGTGCCAGCAGCCAAGGCGCTAGCGGGAGGACAGATACGCAGTATTTT. It codes for CASSQGASGRTDTQYF.

The V call is TRBV11-1, the J call TRBJ1-1; D may be TRBD1 (6 bases). Germline V gene sequence: CDR1 SGHAT, CDR2 FQDESV (reference sequence). V was cut by 7 bases and J by 3 bases, with 15 bases left in between. This CDR3 comprises 14 residues. CDR3 DNA: TGTGCCAGCACACAGGGCACTGGGGACACTGAAGCTTTCTTT. Its protein product is CASTQGTGDTEAFF.

The chain links TRBV12-3 or TRBV12-4 to TRBJ2-5, with D unresolved. CDR3 length equals 16 residues. V was cut by 7 bases and J by 4 bases, with 22 bases left in between. CDR3 residues: CASKSSALGFSETQYF. The CDR3 DNA follows: TGTGCCAGCAAATCCAGCGCCCTGGGGTTTTCAGAGACCCAGTACTTC.

The rearrangement joins TRBV19 to TRBJ2-1; either TRBD1 or TRBD2 may fit D (5 bases each). V gave up 1 base and J gave up 2 bases, with 15 bases separating them. Germline V gene lookup returns CDR1 LNHDA and CDR2 SQIVND (reference sequence). This CDR3 has 17 residues. The CDR3 reads CASSIGVGVGTYNEQFF. In DNA form, the CDR3 reads TGTGCCAGTAGTATAGGGGTGGGGGTAGGGACCTACAATGAGCAGTTCTTC.

The gene calls are TRBV7-2 and TRBJ2-7; 10 bases are a match to TRBD2. The CDR3 extends over 13 amino acids. Trimming at V came to 7 bases and at J to 4 bases, leaving 4 bases not matched to a gene. The germline gives CDR1 SGHTA, CDR2 FQGNSA. CDR3 protein: CASTLGLAYEQYF. The DNA for the CDR3 is TGTGCCAGCACCCTGGGACTAGCGTACGAGCAGTACTTC.